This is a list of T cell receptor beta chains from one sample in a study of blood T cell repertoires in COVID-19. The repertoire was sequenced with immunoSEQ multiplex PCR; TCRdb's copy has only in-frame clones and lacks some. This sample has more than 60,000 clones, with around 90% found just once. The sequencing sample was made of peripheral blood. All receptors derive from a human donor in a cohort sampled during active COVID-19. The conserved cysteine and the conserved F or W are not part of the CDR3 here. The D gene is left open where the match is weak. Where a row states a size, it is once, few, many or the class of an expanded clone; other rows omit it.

CDR3: ASSVTGAGDTQY
size: -
D: TRBD1
J: TRBJ2-3
V: TRBV2

CDR3: ASSTRTGSGLFGYT
size: -
D: TRBD1
J: TRBJ1-2
V: TRBV13

CDR3: ASSYRQGGTGELF
size: -
D: TRBD1
J: TRBJ2-2
V: TRBV6-6

CDR3: ASSSVAGEETQY
size: once
D: -
J: TRBJ2-5
V: TRBV19

CDR3: ASSPSGALAGSFYNEQF
size: -
D: TRBD2
J: TRBJ2-1
V: TRBV18

CDR3: ASSRGGGGSSYEQY
size: -
D: TRBD2
J: TRBJ2-7
V: TRBV7-7

CDR3: ASSQGLGQKETQY
size: once
D: TRBD1
J: TRBJ2-5
V: TRBV3-1/TRBV3-2

CDR3: ASSKEGQLHGYT
size: -
D: -
J: TRBJ1-2
V: TRBV21-1

CDR3: ASSLRTSGEADTQY
size: -
D: TRBD2
J: TRBJ2-3
V: TRBV3-1/TRBV3-2

CDR3: ASSQSPGQGGTEAF
size: -
D: TRBD1
J: TRBJ1-1
V: TRBV2

CDR3: ASSLFRTGPSPLH
size: few
D: TRBD1
J: TRBJ1-6
V: TRBV5-6

CDR3: ASSLVGVGTEAF
size: -
D: -
J: TRBJ1-1
V: TRBV7-8

CDR3: ASSRQGLREQF
size: -
D: -
J: TRBJ2-1
V: TRBV21-1

CDR3: ASSTDRGSGYT
size: few
D: TRBD1
J: TRBJ1-2
V: TRBV5-1

CDR3: ASSQGTGNQPQH
size: once
D: TRBD1
J: TRBJ1-5
V: TRBV16

CDR3: ATSDFLGQGGQKLF
size: -
D: TRBD1
J: TRBJ1-4
V: TRBV24-1

CDR3: ASSDLGNTEAF
size: -
D: -
J: TRBJ1-1
V: TRBV12-5

CDR3: ASKRDSSDTQY
size: once
D: TRBD1
J: TRBJ2-5
V: TRBV12-3/TRBV12-4

CDR3: ASRPQTGAYGYT
size: few
D: -
J: TRBJ1-2
V: TRBV28

CDR3: ASSSQGGGMYNEQF
size: -
D: TRBD2
J: TRBJ2-1
V: TRBV19

CDR3: ASSLGGSLYEQY
size: -
D: -
J: TRBJ2-7
V: TRBV7-9

CDR3: ASSQQTNYGYT
size: -
D: -
J: TRBJ1-2
V: TRBV14

CDR3: ASSVSGTGVHEQY
size: -
D: TRBD1
J: TRBJ2-7
V: TRBV9

CDR3: SDWDRATSQETQY
size: -
D: TRBD1
J: TRBJ2-5
V: TRBV29-1

CDR3: ASSNRVPAEAF
size: -
D: -
J: TRBJ1-1
V: TRBV10-2

CDR3: ASSWDKGQPQH
size: -
D: -
J: TRBJ1-5
V: TRBV7-2

CDR3: ASSIELRGLLAGGNIQY
size: -
D: TRBD2
J: TRBJ2-4
V: TRBV19

CDR3: ASHLFPAGRTGGTDTQY
size: -
D: TRBD1
J: TRBJ2-3
V: TRBV5-1

CDR3: ASSPAGGGGTEAF
size: -
D: -
J: TRBJ1-1
V: TRBV3-1/TRBV3-2

CDR3: ASSPRADTQY
size: -
D: -
J: TRBJ2-3
V: TRBV5-1

CDR3: ASSIGGDLGYEQY
size: -
D: TRBD2
J: TRBJ2-7
V: TRBV19

CDR3: ASSQDESVKTQY
size: -
D: -
J: TRBJ2-5
V: TRBV4-1

CDR3: ASSFDRNSNQPQH
size: -
D: -
J: TRBJ1-5
V: TRBV7-8

CDR3: ASSLLSPGRALYQPQH
size: -
D: -
J: TRBJ1-5
V: TRBV27

CDR3: SVETGDGYT
size: -
D: TRBD1
J: TRBJ1-2
V: TRBV29-1

CDR3: ASSTRMGETQY
size: -
D: -
J: TRBJ2-5
V: TRBV6-2/TRBV6-3

CDR3: ASSLDGTGSFNTIY
size: -
D: TRBD1
J: TRBJ1-3
V: TRBV5-1

CDR3: ASSQVGGGAQETQY
size: -
D: TRBD2
J: TRBJ2-5
V: TRBV3-1/TRBV3-2

CDR3: ASSATGGTDTQY
size: -
D: TRBD1
J: TRBJ2-3
V: TRBV6-4

CDR3: ASSSSGTGKSPLH
size: -
D: TRBD1
J: TRBJ1-6
V: TRBV27

CDR3: ASSEVPGNQPQH
size: -
D: -
J: TRBJ1-5
V: TRBV6-1